This TCR beta chain derives from a study of T cell changes during pregnancy in multiple sclerosis. V was pared by 8 bases and J by 1 base, with 9 bases between. Germline CDR1 and CDR2: MNHEY and SVGAGI. This CDR3 is 12 amino acids long. Sequencing used immunoSEQ multiplex PCR; TCRdb keeps in-frame clones, though not all of them. The sample consists of some 63,000 clones, around 90% of them appearing once. The sequence was obtained from a female donor with multiple sclerosis, enrolled in a pregnancy study. The specimen comprised peripheral blood, sampled before pregnancy. The chain combines TRBV6-5 with TRBJ2-7, with D perhaps matching TRBD2 (5 bases). CDR3 sequence (DNA): TGTGCCAGCGGGTGGAGGTCCTACGAGCAGTACTTC. Translation: CASGWRSYEQYF.